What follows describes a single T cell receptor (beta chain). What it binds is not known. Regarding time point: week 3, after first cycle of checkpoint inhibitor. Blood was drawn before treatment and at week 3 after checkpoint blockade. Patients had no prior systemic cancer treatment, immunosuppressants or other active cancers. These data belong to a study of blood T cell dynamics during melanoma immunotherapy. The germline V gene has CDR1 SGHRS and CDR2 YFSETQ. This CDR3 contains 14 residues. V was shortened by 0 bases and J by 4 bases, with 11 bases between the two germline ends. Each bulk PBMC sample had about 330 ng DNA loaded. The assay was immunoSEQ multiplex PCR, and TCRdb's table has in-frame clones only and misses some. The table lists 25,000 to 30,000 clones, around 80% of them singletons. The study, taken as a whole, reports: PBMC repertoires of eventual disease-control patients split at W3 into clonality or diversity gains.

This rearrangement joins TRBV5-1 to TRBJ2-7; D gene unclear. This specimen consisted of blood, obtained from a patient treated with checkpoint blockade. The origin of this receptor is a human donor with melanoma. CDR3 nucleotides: TGCGCCAGCAGCTTGGCCGATTCAGGATACGAGCAGTACTTC. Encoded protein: CASSLADSGYEQYF. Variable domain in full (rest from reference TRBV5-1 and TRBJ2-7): KAGVTQTPRYLIKTRGQQVTLSCSPISGHRSVSWYQQTPGQGLQFLFEYFSETQRNKGNFPGRFSGRQFSNSRSEMNVSTLELGDSALYLCASSLADSGYEQYFGPGTRLTVT.